The source of this TCR beta chain is a study of blood T cells in healthy people across ages. A second about 6 to 12 cycle PCR used barcoded and J-beta primers. MiXCR was run by TCRdb on the 5' RACE reads, yielding one entry per CDR3 protein. Of fewer than 1.5 million distinct CDR3 sequences in the sample, about 43% were seen once. Trimming cost V 5 bases and J 10 bases, with 18 bases left between them. Looked up from germline, CDR1 is PRHDT and CDR2 is FYEKMQ (reference sequence). The CDR3 is made up of 14 amino acids. The rearrangement uses TRBV13 and TRBJ2-1; a possible D gene is TRBD1 (5 bases). The clonotype originates from a young woman in good health. The source material was blood. The DNA for the CDR3 is TGTGCCAGCAGCCGCAGGGCCCTGCCGGAGGAGCAGTTCTTC. Translated: CASSRRALPEEQFF.